This T cell receptor (beta chain) was observed in a study of control samples from healthy donors and cancer patients. Clones were sequenced by immunoSEQ multiplex PCR, and TCRdb holds only the in-frame ones, with some missing. The table has about 120,000 clones, 93% seen once. The V gene lost 0 bases and the J gene lost 5 bases, with 1 base spanning the gap. CDR1 and CDR2 from the germline V gene are LGHDT and YNNKEL (reference sequence). The CDR3 length is 11 residues. The origin of this receptor is a man aged 25-40 years in good health. The chain links TRBV3-1 (or the pseudogene TRBV3-2) to TRBJ2-5; unclear D gene. Specimen: blood. The CDR3 DNA is TGTGCCAGCAGCCAAGAGGAGACCCAGTACTTC. It specifies CASSQEETQYF.